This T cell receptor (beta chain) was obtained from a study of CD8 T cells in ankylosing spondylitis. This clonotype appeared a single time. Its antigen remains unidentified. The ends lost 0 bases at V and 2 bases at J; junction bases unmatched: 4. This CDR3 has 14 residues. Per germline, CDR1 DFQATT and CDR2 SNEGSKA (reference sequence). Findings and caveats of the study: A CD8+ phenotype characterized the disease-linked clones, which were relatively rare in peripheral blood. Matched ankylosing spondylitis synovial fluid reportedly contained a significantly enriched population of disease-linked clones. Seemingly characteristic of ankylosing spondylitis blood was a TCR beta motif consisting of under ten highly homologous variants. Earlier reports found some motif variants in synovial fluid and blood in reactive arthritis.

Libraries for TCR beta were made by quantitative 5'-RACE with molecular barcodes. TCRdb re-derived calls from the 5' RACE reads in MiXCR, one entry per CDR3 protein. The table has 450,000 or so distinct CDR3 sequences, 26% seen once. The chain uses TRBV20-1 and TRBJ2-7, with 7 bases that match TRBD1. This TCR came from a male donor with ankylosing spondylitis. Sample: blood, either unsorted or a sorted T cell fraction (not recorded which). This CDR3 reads CSARDRDRPYEQYV. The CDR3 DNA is TGCAGTGCTAGAGATCGGGACAGACCCTACGAGCAGTACGTC.